This is a list of T cell receptor beta chains from one sample in a study of human T cells and chemical hapten exposure. TCRdb re-called the RACE reads through MiXCR, storing one row per CDR3 protein. Of 80,000 to 95,000 distinct CDR3 sequences detected, about 8.9% appear once; the ten largest clones hold roughly 4%. This specimen consisted of whole blood, obtained in connection with sensitization to the hapten diphenylcyclopropenone (DPC). These TCRs come from a woman aged 40 to 49 with alopecia areata. Some clones in this sample may be carry-over from other donors' samples. Both conserved end residues are part of each CDR3. D genes are given only for firm matches. Clone size, where shown, is once, few, many, or a class for clones that have expanded.

v_gene	j_gene	abundance	d_gene	CDR3nt	CDR3aa
TRBV12-3/TRBV12-4	TRBJ2-1	NA	NA	TGTGCCAGCACCCCAGGGGTGAAGGGCAATGAGCAGTTCTTC	CASTPGVKGNEQFF
TRBV6-1	TRBJ1-5	NA	TRBD1	TGTGCCAGCAGTGAGTGGGGAGGGACAGGACTAAATCAGCCCCAGCATTTT	CASSEWGGTGLNQPQHF
TRBV18	TRBJ2-7	NA	NA	TGTGCCAGCTCACCACGATCCGACTACGAGCAGTACTTC	CASSPRSDYEQYF
TRBV6-2/TRBV6-3	TRBJ2-3	NA	TRBD2	TGTGCCAGCAGACTAGCGGGGAGCACAGATACGCAGTATTTT	CASRLAGSTDTQYF
TRBV28	TRBJ1-5	NA	NA	TGTGCCAACGGAGGGGCGGACCAGCCCCAGCATTTT	CANGGADQPQHF
TRBV6-1	TRBJ1-5	many	TRBD1	TGTGCCAGCTGGAGGACAGGGGGCTCTAGTCAGCCCCAGCATTTT	CASWRTGGSSQPQHF
TRBV6-6	TRBJ1-2	many	NA	TGTGCCTCAGCACTATTCCAGGGAGGTGGCTACACCTTC	CASALFQGGGYTF
TRBV27	TRBJ1-6	many	NA	TGTGCCAGCACCGAGAGGAGAGATAATTCACCCCTCCACTTT	CASTERRDNSPLHF
TRBV7-9	TRBJ1-2	many	NA	TGTGCCAGCAGCCTAAATTTCTTGGGACGCTATGGCTACACCTTC	CASSLNFLGRYGYTF
TRBV19	TRBJ1-5	many	NA	TGTGCCAGTAGTCCTCAGAATCAGCCCCAGCATTTT	CASSPQNQPQHF
TRBV7-2	TRBJ1-2	NA	NA	TGTGCCAGCAGCTTAGGTGGGGGGCCCGACCTGAGGAGCGGCTACACCTTC	CASSLGGGPDLRSGYTF
TRBV18	TRBJ2-3	many	NA	TGTGCCAGCCGCCGGCCCGGCGGGTTCTCGGATACGCAGTATTTT	CASRRPGGFSDTQYF
TRBV3-1	TRBJ1-5	NA	TRBD1	TGTGCCAGCAGCCTACAGGGGGTTCAGCCCCAGCATTTT	CASSLQGVQPQHF
TRBV2	TRBJ2-7	NA	NA	TGTGCCAGCAGTGAAGCGGAGACCACCCGGGAGTACTTC	CASSEAETTREYF
TRBV18	TRBJ2-7	NA	NA	TGTGCCAGCTCACCGGTCGGCAGGGGAGGTTACGAGCAGTACTTC	CASSPVGRGGYEQYF
TRBV27	TRBJ2-7	many	TRBD1	TGTGCCAGCAGTTTCGGGACAGGGACTGGCGAGCAGTACTTC	CASSFGTGTGEQYF
TRBV20-1	TRBJ1-3	many	NA	TGCAGTGCCGGGACCTCGGGAAACACCATATATTTT	CSAGTSGNTIYF